The 2 T cell receptor beta chains below come from one sample, sequenced in a study of blood T cell repertoires in COVID-19. Profiled with immunoSEQ multiplex PCR; TCRdb holds only in-frame clones, not every one. This table holds roughly 290,000 clones, around 88% found once. The sequenced sample was PBMCs or T cells enriched from blood (not recorded which). These receptors were collected from a woman between 35 and 50 years old who had recovered from COVID-19.

This clone was recorded once. V gene TRBV2 combines with J gene TRBJ1-2; 7 bases line up with TRBD1. J lost 4 bases, V lost 7 bases, and 9 bases had no gene match. Germline values: CDR1 SNHLY, CDR2 FYNNEI. The CDR3 is 14 amino acids. CDR3: CASTRGGGVYGYTF. DNA of the CDR3: TGTGCCAGCACCCGAGGAGGGGGCGTCTATGGCTACACCTTC.

CDR3 nucleotide sequence: TGTGCCAGCAGCGCCGGGGGGACAGGTTACAATGAGCAGTTCTTC. Protein product: CASSAGGTGYNEQFF. The chain employs TRBV9 and TRBJ2-1, with D possibly TRBD1 on 8 matching bases. The CDR3 has 15 amino acids. The germline CDR1 and CDR2 sequences are SGDLS and YYNGEE. The ends were cut back, 3 bases at V and 4 bases at J, with 14 bases in the middle. The whole variable domain, filled in from reference TRBV9 and TRBJ2-1, reads DSGVTQTPKHLITATGQRVTLRCSPRSGDLSVYWYQQSLDQGLQFLIQYYNGEERAKGNILERFSAQQFPDLHSELNLSSLELGDSALYFCASSAGGTGYNEQFFGPGTRLTVL.